The T cell receptor (beta chain) described here comes from a study of monozygotic twins with inflammatory bowel disease. General study results and limits: Patients received differing immunosuppressive treatments, which may have added variability to their repertoires. Fewer shared clonotypes with others were found in IBD patients than in healthy twins, especially with disease activity.

As for this clonotype: Antigen specificity is unknown.

A template switching step added UMIs, each with a 6-nucleotide sample barcode. No DNA is given; TCRdb re-called the 5' RACE reads and lists each CDR3 protein once. This listing includes over 150,000 distinct CDR3 sequences. The CDR3 contains 13 residues. Every donor provided one blood sample measuring roughly 2.5 ml. The TCR was taken from a human donor with ulcerative colitis or Crohn's disease, or a healthy co-twin of an affected twin (not recorded which). The sequenced material came from blood. The chain couples TRBV12-3 or TRBV12-4 to TRBJ1-5; TCRdb's D call of TRBD1 is untestable without DNA. The CDR3 protein is CASRQGAGQPQHF.